This TCR beta chain appears in the sequencing data of a study of T cell responses to AZD1222 COVID-19 vaccine. The overall study: Second-dose groups at about 4 or about 12 weeks were pooled.

Points from the study as a whole: Just five or six AZD1222 recipients were seropositive at baseline. Spike was spanned by vaccine-associated CD4 TCRs, which were dominant at 160-218 and 743-854.

For this clone: What it binds is not known.

V was trimmed by 5 bases and J by 4 bases, leaving 9 bases between them. Germline loops: CDR1 MNHEY, CDR2 SVGEGT. The CDR3 is 13 residues long. The assay was immunoSEQ multiplex PCR, and TCRdb's table has in-frame clones only and misses some. The sample yields about 160,000 clones, 80% to 90% seen once. This chain uses TRBV6-2 or TRBV6-3 with TRBJ1-5; D is possibly TRBD1 (5 bases). The receptor was isolated from an adult in good health. The sample in question was peripheral blood, obtained on day 0 of AZD1222 vaccination. The CDR3 sequence: CASSPDSNQPQHF. CDR3 nucleotides: TGTGCCAGCAGTCCAGACAGTAATCAGCCCCAGCATTTT.